A selection of T cell receptor beta chains follows, all from one sample in a study of blood T cell repertoires in COVID-19. Here immunoSEQ multiplex PCR was the method, and the copy in TCRdb shows in-frame clones only, minus some. This table has 39,000 or so clones, about 89% appearing once. The sample consisted of peripheral blood. The source of these receptors is a human donor in a cohort sampled during active COVID-19. The CDR3 runs from the conserved cysteine through the conserved F or W. Fields, in order: CDR3 DNA, CDR3 protein, J gene, CDR3 length, D gene, clone size, V gene. D genes are given only for firm matches. The size field is filled for only some rows; it gives once, few, many or a size class.

CDR3nt: TGTGCCAGCAGTTACTCGACGGGGACTAGCGGGGGAGATACGCAGTATTTT; CDR3aa: CASSYSTGTSGGDTQYF; j_gene: TRBJ2-3; len: 17; d_gene: TRBD2; abundance: -; v_gene: TRBV6-2/TRBV6-3
CDR3nt: TGTGCCAGCACCCAGGAGATAGCGGGGGGAGAGACCCAGTACTTC; CDR3aa: CASTQEIAGGETQYF; j_gene: TRBJ2-5; len: 15; d_gene: TRBD2; abundance: -; v_gene: TRBV3-1/TRBV3-2
CDR3nt: TGTGCCAGCAGCTTAAACCGGGTGTCTAACTATGGCTACACCTTC; CDR3aa: CASSLNRVSNYGYTF; j_gene: TRBJ1-2; len: 15; d_gene: -; abundance: -; v_gene: TRBV7-9
CDR3nt: TGTGCCTGGGACGGACAGGGTATCGGAAACACCATATATTTT; CDR3aa: CAWDGQGIGNTIYF; j_gene: TRBJ1-3; len: 14; d_gene: TRBD1; abundance: -; v_gene: TRBV30
CDR3nt: TGTGCCAGCAGTGAAACCGGACGGGGTAATGAAAAACTGTTTTTT; CDR3aa: CASSETGRGNEKLFF; j_gene: TRBJ1-4; len: 15; d_gene: -; abundance: -; v_gene: TRBV6-1
CDR3nt: TGTGCCAGTAGTATTTGGGGCGGTGGCACTGAAGCTTTCTTT; CDR3aa: CASSIWGGGTEAFF; j_gene: TRBJ1-1; len: 14; d_gene: -; abundance: -; v_gene: TRBV19
CDR3nt: TGTGCCACCAGTGCGGCGGAGCCCTCCTACAATGAGCAGTTCTTC; CDR3aa: CATSAAEPSYNEQFF; j_gene: TRBJ2-1; len: 15; d_gene: -; abundance: once; v_gene: TRBV24-1
CDR3nt: TGTGCCAGCAGTAGTAGCTTGCGGCAGGGGCTCTACGAGCAGTACTTC; CDR3aa: CASSSSLRQGLYEQYF; j_gene: TRBJ2-7; len: 16; d_gene: -; abundance: -; v_gene: TRBV11-2
CDR3nt: TGTGCCAGCAGCCAAGGGCGGAACACAGATACGCAGTATTTT; CDR3aa: CASSQGRNTDTQYF; j_gene: TRBJ2-3; len: 14; d_gene: -; abundance: -; v_gene: TRBV4-2
CDR3nt: TGTGCCAGTTTACAGGGGCATTATGGCTACACCTTC; CDR3aa: CASLQGHYGYTF; j_gene: TRBJ1-2; len: 12; d_gene: TRBD1; abundance: -; v_gene: TRBV6-6
CDR3nt: TGTGCCAGCAGCCAAGGGACTAGCGCTTACAATGAGCAGTTCTTC; CDR3aa: CASSQGTSAYNEQFF; j_gene: TRBJ2-1; len: 15; d_gene: TRBD2; abundance: -; v_gene: TRBV3-1/TRBV3-2
CDR3nt: TGTGCCAGCAGTCCAACCGGGACAGGTTATGGCTACACCTTC; CDR3aa: CASSPTGTGYGYTF; j_gene: TRBJ1-2; len: 14; d_gene: TRBD1; abundance: -; v_gene: TRBV27
CDR3nt: TGTGCCAGCAGTGAATTGGGCGGGGGGGCTTACAATGAGCAGTTCTTC; CDR3aa: CASSELGGGAYNEQFF; j_gene: TRBJ2-1; len: 16; d_gene: TRBD2; abundance: once; v_gene: TRBV6-4
CDR3nt: TGTGCCAGTAGTCCGGGGACTAGCGGGGTCAGCTCCTACGAGCAGTACTTC; CDR3aa: CASSPGTSGVSSYEQYF; j_gene: TRBJ2-7; len: 17; d_gene: TRBD2; abundance: -; v_gene: TRBV19
CDR3nt: TGTGCCAGCAGCAAAGACAGCTTCGAGCAGTACTTC; CDR3aa: CASSKDSFEQYF; j_gene: TRBJ2-7; len: 12; d_gene: -; abundance: -; v_gene: TRBV27
CDR3nt: TGTGCCAGCACCCGGGACAGGGGCTACGAGCAGTACTTC; CDR3aa: CASTRDRGYEQYF; j_gene: TRBJ2-7; len: 13; d_gene: TRBD1; abundance: -; v_gene: TRBV2
CDR3nt: TGTGCCAGCAGTTTAGCGGGGGGGCTTACCCAGTACTTC; CDR3aa: CASSLAGGLTQYF; j_gene: TRBJ2-5; len: 13; d_gene: TRBD2; abundance: -; v_gene: TRBV27
CDR3nt: TGTGCCAGCAGCTTCCCGGGCACAGATACGCAGTATTTT; CDR3aa: CASSFPGTDTQYF; j_gene: TRBJ2-3; len: 13; d_gene: -; abundance: -; v_gene: TRBV11-2
CDR3nt: TGTGCCAGCAGTGAGGGACTAGTCTCCTACAATGAGCAGTTCTTC; CDR3aa: CASSEGLVSYNEQFF; j_gene: TRBJ2-1; len: 15; d_gene: TRBD2; abundance: once; v_gene: TRBV25-1
CDR3nt: TGCGCCAGCAGCTTACAGGGGCAGGATACGCAGTATTTT; CDR3aa: CASSLQGQDTQYF; j_gene: TRBJ2-3; len: 13; d_gene: TRBD1; abundance: -; v_gene: TRBV4-1
CDR3nt: TGTGCCAGCAGCTTTCAGGGACTCTCTGGAAACACCATATATTTT; CDR3aa: CASSFQGLSGNTIYF; j_gene: TRBJ1-3; len: 15; d_gene: -; abundance: -; v_gene: TRBV7-2
CDR3nt: TGTGCCAGCAGGACTAGCGGGATGTACACCGGGGAGCTGTTTTTT; CDR3aa: CASRTSGMYTGELFF; j_gene: TRBJ2-2; len: 15; d_gene: TRBD2; abundance: -; v_gene: TRBV2
CDR3nt: TGTGCCAGTATCCAAGGGGCGGGATTTGGCAATCAGCCCCAGCATTTT; CDR3aa: CASIQGAGFGNQPQHF; j_gene: TRBJ1-5; len: 16; d_gene: -; abundance: once; v_gene: TRBV19